This TCR beta chain is from a study of blood T cell repertoires in COVID-19. Overall study: From T cells, B-cell-depleted T cells, or PBMCs came the material, which was cDNA or gDNA.

Trimming shortened V by 5 bases and J by 3 bases, and 16 bases separated the two germline ends. Per germline, CDR1 MDHEN and CDR2 SYDVKM. The CDR3 contains 15 residues. Profiling relied on immunoSEQ multiplex PCR, and the TCRdb table lists in-frame clones only, not all of them. The sample carries a few hundred thousand clones, more than 85% recorded once. The receptor was derived from a human donor in a cohort sampled during active COVID-19. The sample comprised peripheral blood. V usage is TRBV28 and J usage is TRBJ1-2; D might be TRBD1 (5 bases). The CDR3 coding sequence is TGTGCCAGCAGTCCGTTTCCGGGACTGGACTATGGCTACACCTTC. It is translated as CASSPFPGLDYGYTF.